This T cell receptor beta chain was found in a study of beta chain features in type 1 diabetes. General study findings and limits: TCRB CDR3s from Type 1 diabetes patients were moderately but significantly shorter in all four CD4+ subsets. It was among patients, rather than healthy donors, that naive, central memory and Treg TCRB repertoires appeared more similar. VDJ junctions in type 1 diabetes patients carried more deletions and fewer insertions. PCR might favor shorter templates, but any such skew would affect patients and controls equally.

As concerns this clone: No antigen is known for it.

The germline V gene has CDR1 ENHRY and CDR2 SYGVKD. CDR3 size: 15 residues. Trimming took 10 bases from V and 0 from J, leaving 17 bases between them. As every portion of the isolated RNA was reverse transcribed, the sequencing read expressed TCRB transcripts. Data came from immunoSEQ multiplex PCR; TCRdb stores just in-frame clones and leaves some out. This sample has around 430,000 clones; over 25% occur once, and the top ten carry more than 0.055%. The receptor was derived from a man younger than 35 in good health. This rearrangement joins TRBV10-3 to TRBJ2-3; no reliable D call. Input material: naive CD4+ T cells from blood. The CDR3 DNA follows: TGTGCCACACTTTTGGGCGGCAGAAGCACAGATACGCAGTATTTT. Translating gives CATLLGGRSTDTQYF.